This TCR beta chain was sequenced for a study of CD8+ T cells in alopecia areata. The length of the CDR3 is 15 residues. Germline V CDR1 and CDR2: SNHLY, FYNNEI. Extraction of RNA preceded its reverse transcription into cDNA, which served as the sequencing template. The data were produced by immunoSEQ multiplex PCR, yet TCRdb's version contains in-frame clones alone and is incomplete. The data show about 150,000 clones, more than 75% seen once. The sequenced sample was CD8+ T cells sorted from blood, obtained at week 0. The TCR originated in a human donor with alopecia areata. The chain has TRBV2 and TRBJ2-5, with D possibly being TRBD1 (6 bases). Near its end, the DNA agrees better with TRBJ2-7, so the J call may be wrong. The CDR3 nucleotides read TGTGCCAGCACCCCTCCCGGGACACGGACTTACGAGCAGTACTTC. As protein: CASTPPGTRTYEQYF.